This T cell receptor (beta chain) appears in the sequencing data of a study of cytomegalovirus exposure and HLA in healthy donors. Findings of the study overall: High specificity and sensitivity for cytomegalovirus status were reported for the classifier.

To note about this clone: Its antigen is unidentified.

60 Vbeta and 13 Jbeta primers were used in PCR. Generated by immunoSEQ multiplex PCR, the TCRdb table keeps only in-frame clones and is missing some. Of 160,000 or so clones listed, around 80% are singletons. CDR1 and CDR2 (germline): MDHEN, SYDVKM. The CDR3 runs 14 residues. V lost 7 bases and J 8 bases, leaving 17 bases between the germline ends. J is TRBJ1-4 and V is TRBV28; D gene unclear. The source of this sequence is a man in his thirties or forties in good health and CMV-seronegative. The sample comprised PBMCs. CDR3 region: CASTEIRPGEKLFF. The CDR3 DNA follows: TGTGCCAGCACTGAAATACGACCGGGGGAAAAACTGTTTTTT.